Below are 17 T cell receptor beta chains sequenced from a single sample in a study of OX40 agonist ivuxolimab in advanced cancers. The library was obtained by the immunoSEQ multiplex PCR assay. What TCRdb holds here is the immuneACCESS table cut down to in-frame rearrangements. Part of the clones is not present; checked against another copy, under half of the missing clones reflect an unresolved V gene, and the others are unexplained. Within this sample are roughly 60,000 clones, with about four fifths of them counted one time only. Of the sample, 1.9% is held by the ten largest clones. This material consisted of CD4+ or CD8+ T cells sorted from blood, taken in a trial of the OX40 agonist ivuxolimab. Source of these receptors: an adult with an advanced solid tumor such as melanoma, head and neck, liver or kidney cancer.

The chain joins TRBV19 to TRBJ2-3, with TRBD2 matching 7 bases. J lost 0 bases, V lost 1 base, and 7 bases had no gene match. CDR1 is LNHDA and CDR2 is SQIVND in the germline V gene (reference sequence). The length of the CDR3 is 17 residues. This CDR3 is CASSIAPSGTSTDTQYF. CDR3 DNA: TGTGCCAGTAGTATAGCCCCTAGCGGAACTAGCACAGATACGCAGTATTTT. Together with reference TRBV19 and TRBJ2-3, the CDR3 gives the full variable domain: DGGITQSPKYLFRKEGQNVTLSCEQNLNHDAMYWYRQDPGQGLRLIYYSQIVNDFQKGDIAEGYSVSREKKESFPLTVTSAQKNPTAFYLCASSIAPSGTSTDTQYFGPGTRLTVL.

The V gene is TRBV9, the J gene TRBJ2-7, with 9 nucleotides matching TRBD2. The germline gives CDR1 SGDLS, CDR2 YYNGEE. The CDR3 consists of 16 residues. J gave up 5 bases and V 3 bases, and 12 bases lay outside the gene matches. CDR3 sequence (DNA): TGTGCCAGCAGCGGAAATAGCGGGAGAGCTTTCGACGAGCAGTACTTC. Translating gives CASSGNSGRAFDEQYF.

This clone came up a few times. This chain links TRBV19 with TRBJ1-1; D is ambiguous. This CDR3 is built from 13 residues. The V gene's germline CDR1 is LNHDA and CDR2 SQIVND (reference sequence). The V gene lost 5 bases and the J gene lost 2 bases, with 9 bases spanning the gap. The CDR3 reads CASSYQTNTEAFF. The CDR3 DNA sequence: TGTGCCAGTAGTTACCAGACCAACACTGAAGCTTTCTTT.

The chain employs TRBV7-9 and TRBJ1-2; TRBD1 aligns across 10 bases. V shed 5 bases, J shed 6 bases, and the junction held 9 bases outside the gene matches. The germline V gene encodes CDR1 SEHNR and CDR2 FQNEAQ (reference sequence). The CDR3 sequence is 15 residues long. Written as DNA, the CDR3 is TGTGCCAGCAGCGATTGGGACAGGGGTTTAAATGGCTACACCTTC. Its translation: CASSDWDRGLNGYTF.

The rearrangement uses TRBV5-1 and TRBJ2-3; 8 bases are shared with TRBD2. Trimming took 5 bases from V and 1 from J; bases not matched to a gene: 6. CDR1 and CDR2 (germline): SGHRS, YFSETQ. The length of the CDR3 is 15 residues. The CDR3 loop is CASSYSGMGTDTQYF. The CDR3 nucleotides are TGCGCCAGCAGTTATAGCGGGATGGGCACAGATACGCAGTATTTT.

The chain employs TRBV11-2 and TRBJ1-6; D unclear. CDR3 length: 13 residues. With 0 bases removed from V and 8 bases from J, the gap between germline ends came to 5 bases. Germline V gene data show CDR1 as SGHAT and CDR2 as FQNNGV. The CDR3 nucleotides are TGTGCCAGCAGCTTAGAAGAGGATTCACCCCTCCACTTT. This codes for CASSLEEDSPLHF.

The V and J genes are TRBV9 and TRBJ2-3; D is ambiguous. This CDR3 has 12 residues. Germline V gene sequence: CDR1 SGDLS, CDR2 YYNGEE. Trimming cost V 0 bases and J 6 bases, with 5 bases left between them. The CDR3 is CASSVVADTQYF. CDR3 in DNA: TGTGCCAGCAGCGTAGTGGCGGATACGCAGTATTTT.

The chain carries TRBV5-4 and TRBJ2-4; 10 nucleotides agree with TRBD1. Trimming took 3 bases from V and 4 from J; bases not matched to a gene: 7. Germline V gene sequence: CDR1 SGHNT, CDR2 YYREEE (reference sequence). CDR3 length: 16 amino acids. CDR3 sequence: CASSSRGGQGKNIQYF. DNA for the CDR3: TGTGCCAGCAGCTCCCGGGGGGGACAGGGGAAAAACATTCAGTACTTC.

Here the CDR3 reads CASRAGEYGYTF. CDR3 DNA: TGTGCCAGTAGGGCAGGGGAGTATGGCTACACCTTC. The rearrangement links TRBV19 to TRBJ1-2, with D possibly matching TRBD1 (6 bases). This CDR3 is built from 12 residues. The ends were cut back, 6 bases at V and 5 bases at J, with 10 bases in the middle. CDR1 is LNHDA, CDR2 SQIVND, per germline (reference sequence).

The sample holds a few counts of this clone. V and J are TRBV9 and TRBJ1-1; D is ambiguous. The V end was cut by 3 bases, the J end by 0 bases, with 6 bases between. Germline CDR1 reads SGDLS; CDR2 reads YYNGEE. The CDR3 is made up of 13 amino acids. The DNA for the CDR3 is TGTGCCAGCAGCGCCACTTTGAACACTGAAGCTTTCTTT. Residues: CASSATLNTEAFF.

The chain joins TRBV30 to TRBJ1-1; TRBD1 aligns across 9 bases. Looked up from germline, CDR1 is GTSNPN and CDR2 is SVGIG (reference sequence). This CDR3 has 16 residues. Unmatched junction bases numbered 14, after V lost 6 bases and J lost 3 bases. The CDR3 sequence: CACVPGQGRGDTEAFF. Written as DNA, the CDR3 is TGTGCCTGCGTCCCGGGACAGGGAAGGGGAGACACTGAAGCTTTCTTT.

In DNA form, the CDR3 reads TGTGCCAGCAGCTTAACCTACAATGAGCAGTTCTTC. This encodes CASSLTYNEQFF. The chain combines TRBV7-2 with TRBJ2-1; D is uncertain. CDR1 and CDR2 (germline): SGHTA, FQGNSA. V shed 2 bases and J shed 2 bases, with 1 base lying between them. The CDR3 extends over 12 amino acids.

V is TRBV5-6 and J is TRBJ1-1; the match to TRBD1 covers 9 bases. CDR1 and CDR2 (germline): SGHDT, YYEEEE. The CDR3 contains 16 residues. J was trimmed by 4 bases and V by 4 bases; bases with no gene match: 11. The CDR3 nucleotides are TGTGCCAGCAGCACCCCCTCTGGACAGGGGATCACTGAAGCTTTCTTT. It encodes CASSTPSGQGITEAFF.

This clone showed up just a few times. The J gene is TRBJ1-1, the V gene TRBV9; D is unresolved. Germline assignment: CDR1 SGDLS and CDR2 YYNGEE. The CDR3 is 14 residues long. V was clipped by 2 bases and J by 3 bases, with 11 bases between them. CDR3 DNA sequence: TGTGCCAGCAGCGTTGACATACGATACACTGAAGCTTTCTTT. Translating gives CASSVDIRYTEAFF.

V gene TRBV6-6 combines with J gene TRBJ2-5, with TRBD2 matching over 8 bases. TRBJ2-7 matches the DNA end more closely, so the J call is doubtful. Germline V gene sequence: CDR1 MNHNY, CDR2 SVGAGI (reference sequence). This CDR3 is built from 15 residues. CDR3 bases: TGTGCCAGCAGTTACTCGGGAAGCGGGAGCTACGAGCAGTACTTC. This codes for CASSYSGSGSYEQYF.

This chain links TRBV18 with TRBJ1-3; TRBD1 might be the D (5 bases). V gave up 2 bases and J gave up 0 bases, with 8 bases separating them. CDR3 length equals 15 residues. Germline CDR1 reads KGHSH; CDR2 reads LQKENI. The chain's CDR3 is CASSPGATSGNTIYF. DNA for the CDR3: TGTGCCAGCTCACCAGGGGCCACCTCTGGAAACACCATATATTTT.

The chain recombines TRBV7-2 with TRBJ2-1, with TRBD2 matching over 12 bases. Germline values: CDR1 SGHTA, CDR2 FQGNSA. The J segment lost 16 bases and the V segment lost 5 bases, leaving 9 bases of the junction unmatched. CDR3 length: 13 residues. For the CDR3, the DNA is TGTGCCAGCAGCCCAATGCTAGCGGGAGGGTATTTCTTC. It yields the protein CASSPMLAGGYFF.